This T cell receptor beta chain was identified during a study of identifying expanded T cells in peripheral blood. Healthy donors had no documented immune events, such as infections, while sampled. Study conclusions and caveats: Across healthy donors, higher total template counts meant significantly greater roughly 2-week count variance. Over about two and four weeks, about 15 and 18 clones changed, versus approximately 1.1 between replicates.

This CDR3 has 11 residues. V lost 1 base, J lost 8 bases, and 6 bases lay in between. CDR1 SGHDT and CDR2 YYEEEE come from the germline V gene. TCRdb's table, derived via immunoSEQ multiplex PCR, lists solely in-frame clones and lacks some. The table records approximately 90,000 clones, roughly 84% of them present only once. For this clone: The antigen remains undetermined. Distinct nucleotide sequences in the sample also encode this CDR3.

What was sequenced was blood. The sequence was collected from a person aged 18 to 75 in good health. This chain uses TRBV5-6 with TRBJ1-1; the D is unclear. CDR3 residues: CASSLYAEAFF. In DNA, the CDR3 is TGTGCCAGCAGCTTGTACGCCGAAGCTTTCTTT.